These 21 T cell receptor beta chains were all obtained from the same sample, sequenced in a study of cytomegalovirus exposure and HLA in healthy donors. Both 60 Vbeta primers and 13 Jbeta primers went into the PCR. TCRdb's table, derived via immunoSEQ multiplex PCR, lists solely in-frame clones and lacks some. The sample carries about 140,000 clones, approximately 84% recorded once. The specimen was PBMCs. The receptors come from a man in his thirties or forties in good health and CMV-seropositive.

V usage is TRBV19 and J usage is TRBJ1-4; D is ambiguous. The CDR3 is 11 amino acids. The V end lost 3 bases, the J end lost 8 bases, and 4 bases lay between the germline ends. Germline CDR1 LNHDA, CDR2 SQIVND (reference sequence). As DNA, the CDR3 is TGTGCCAGTAGTATTGGCGAAAAACTGTTTTTT. Residues: CASSIGEKLFF.

This clone was counted between two and nine times. The chain has TRBV6-6 and TRBJ1-5; 7 nucleotides line up with TRBD1. The CDR3 is 15 amino acids. Trimming took 4 bases from V and 7 from J; bases not matched to a gene: 10. From germline, CDR1 is MNHNY and CDR2 SVGAGI (reference sequence). CDR3 loop: CASSSYRGGGQPQHF. As DNA, the CDR3 is TGTGCCAGCAGTTCTTACAGGGGTGGAGGACAGCCCCAGCATTTT.

The genes are TRBV28 and TRBJ1-2; maybe TRBD1 (6 bases). Per germline, CDR1 MDHEN and CDR2 SYDVKM. This CDR3 contains 14 residues. Deletions cut 3 bases from V and 4 bases from J, with 12 bases between. The CDR3 DNA follows: TGTGCCAGCAGTTTTAACAGGGAGTTCTATGGCTACACCTTC. Its protein is CASSFNREFYGYTF.

The DNA for the CDR3 is TGTGCCAGCAGCTTGGCCAGGGAAGGGGGAGAGACTGAAGCTTTCTTT. Encoded protein: CASSLAREGGETEAFF. The chain has TRBV5-6 and TRBJ1-1, with D tentatively TRBD1 (6 bases). There are 16 residues in the CDR3. CDR1 is SGHDT and CDR2 is YYEEEE in the germline V gene. V was clipped by 0 bases and J by 5 bases, with 17 bases between them.

As for this clone: Possible read error: a much larger clone is one base away. The J gene is TRBJ2-1, the V gene TRBV11-3; D gene unclear. The CDR3 loop spans 12 amino acids. V dropped 4 bases and J dropped 4 bases, with 5 bases sitting between them. CDR1 and CDR2 (germline): SGHNT, YENEEA. This chain's CDR3 is CASSSQYNEQFF. The CDR3 region has the DNA TGTGCCAGCAGCTCCCAATACAATGAGCAGTTCTTC.

The chain links TRBV5-4 to TRBJ2-1, with TRBD2 matching over 7 bases. The junction had 5 bases not matched to a gene; V was cut back by 2 bases and J by 0 bases. The germline V gene has CDR1 SGHNT and CDR2 YYREEE (reference sequence). The length of the CDR3 is 16 residues. As DNA, the CDR3 is TGTGCCAGCAGCTTCACAGCGGGAAGCTCCTACAATGAGCAGTTCTTC. Protein product: CASSFTAGSSYNEQFF.

This clone was counted only a few times. V is TRBV6-1 and J is TRBJ1-5; 7 bases are a match to TRBD1. V lost 2 bases, J lost 3 bases, and 7 bases stayed unmatched. The CDR3 extends over 16 amino acids. CDR1 MNHNS and CDR2 SASEGT come from the germline V gene. The CDR3 coding sequence is TGTGCCAGCAGTGAACGGGACAGCTACTACAATCAGCCCCAGCATTTT. It specifies CASSERDSYYNQPQHF.

CDR3 DNA: TGCAGCGTTGACGGGACAGGGAAGGAGGCTTTCTTT. Translated: CSVDGTGKEAFF. The chain links TRBV29-1 to TRBJ1-1; 9 bases map to TRBD1. The CDR3 sequence is 12 residues long. Germline CDR1 and CDR2: SQVTM and ANQGSEA. The junction had 7 bases not matched to a gene; V was cut back by 3 bases and J by 11 bases. Full variable domain (rest looked up from reference TRBV29-1 and TRBJ1-1): SAVISQKPSRDICQRGTSLTIQCQVDSQVTMMFWYRQQPGQSLTLIATANQGSEATYESGFVIDKFPISRPNLTFSTLTVSNMSPEDSSIYLCSVDGTGKEAFFGQGTRLTVV.

The chain carries TRBV27 and TRBJ2-7; D possibly corresponds to TRBD2 (5 bases). CDR1 MNHEY and CDR2 SMNVEV come from the germline V gene (reference sequence). The CDR3 consists of 14 residues. Trimming removed 6 bases at V and 5 bases at J, with 17 bases between. CDR3 DNA sequence: TGTGCCAGCAGCCTCGGACTGACTACCGACGAGCAGTACTTC. Translating gives CASSLGLTTDEQYF.

The chain links TRBV29-1 to TRBJ1-5; D is ambiguous. The V end lost 5 bases, the J end lost 1 base, and 12 bases lay between the germline ends. The CDR3 is 14 residues long. Germline CDR1 is SQVTM and CDR2 is ANQGSEA. The CDR3 bases are TGCAGCGTTCGCCCGGGCGGGAGCAATCAGCCCCAGCATTTT. Translating gives CSVRPGGSNQPQHF.

The chain couples TRBV10-3 to TRBJ1-5; D remains unclear. The CDR3 has 16 amino acids. V dropped 2 bases and J dropped 1 base, with 12 bases sitting between them. Germline V gene data show CDR1 as ENHRY and CDR2 as SYGVKD. The chain's CDR3 is CAISEAFTESNQPQHF. CDR3 nucleotide sequence: TGTGCCATCAGTGAGGCCTTCACTGAAAGCAATCAGCCCCAGCATTTT.

This chain links TRBV19 with TRBJ2-1, with 8 bases identical to TRBD2. V was pared by 4 bases and J by 1 base, with 9 bases of the junction left unmatched. The germline CDR1 and CDR2 sequences are LNHDA and SQIVND (reference sequence). The CDR3 spans 17 residues. CDR3 protein: CASSSGGLLGSYNEQFF. The CDR3 bases are TGTGCCAGTAGTAGCGGGGGGCTTCTAGGTTCCTACAATGAGCAGTTCTTC.

This chain connects TRBV6-5 to TRBJ1-1, with TRBD1 matching over 7 bases. J gave up 1 base and V 7 bases, and 6 bases lay outside the gene matches. CDR1 MNHEY and CDR2 SVGAGI come from the germline V gene. This CDR3 contains 14 residues. CDR3 amino acids: CASIPGGRNTEAFF. The CDR3 DNA sequence: TGTGCCAGCATACCAGGGGGTCGGAACACTGAAGCTTTCTTT.

The CDR3 is CSVSSAEETQYF. The DNA of the CDR3 is TGCAGCGTTTCCAGCGCCGAAGAGACCCAGTACTTC. The chain is built from TRBV29-1 and TRBJ2-5; D is uncertain. V lost 5 bases to trimming and J lost 3 bases, with 10 bases between them. CDR3 length: 12 residues. Germline-derived CDR1 and CDR2 are SQVTM and ANQGSEA.

Comments on this clone: One end of the junction is discordant with germline, which a read error may explain. The chain recombines TRBV7-7 with TRBJ2-2; no definite D call. Germline V gives CDR1 SSHAT, CDR2 FNYEAQ (reference sequence). The CDR3 contains 15 residues. The chain's CDR3 is CASSLGPQNTGELFF. CDR3 coding DNA: TGTGCTAGCAGCTTAGGGCCTCAGAACACCGGGGAGCTGTTTTTT. The full variable domain, rest sourced from reference TRBV7-7 and TRBJ2-2, is GAGVSQSPRYKVTKRGQDVTLRCDPISSHATLYWYQQALGQGPEFLTYFNYEAQPDKSGLPSDRFSAERPEGSISTLTIQRTEQRDSAMYRCASSLGPQNTGELFFGEGSRLTVL.

This chain connects TRBV6-1 to TRBJ2-7, with D perhaps matching TRBD2 (6 bases). The germline V and J ends were trimmed by 5 bases and 6 bases, with 14 bases remaining between them. This CDR3 region has 13 residues. CDR1 and CDR2 from the germline V gene are MNHNS and SASEGT. CDR3 protein: CASSYGGIGEQYF. The CDR3 nucleotides are TGTGCCAGCAGTTATGGCGGGATCGGCGAGCAGTACTTC.

V and J are TRBV7-3 and TRBJ2-3; 9 nucleotides match TRBD2. CDR3 size: 15 residues. After removal of 2 bases from V and 5 bases from J, the junction contained 5 bases not matched to a gene. The germline gives CDR1 SGHTA, CDR2 FQGTGA. CDR3 protein: CASSLGAGGQDTQYF. The CDR3 coding sequence is TGTGCCAGCAGCTTAGGAGCGGGGGGCCAAGATACGCAGTATTTT.

The chain carries TRBV6-6 and TRBJ2-7; 9 bases match TRBD1. The J segment lost 1 base and the V segment lost 5 bases, leaving 6 bases of the junction unmatched. The CDR3 is 15 amino acids. Germline CDR1 MNHNY, CDR2 SVGAGI (reference sequence). The CDR3 coding sequence is TGTGCCAGCAGTCCCCGGGACAGGGTTTCCTACGAGCAGTACTTC. Translation: CASSPRDRVSYEQYF.

The rearrangement joins TRBV11-3 to TRBJ2-1, with 8 bases matching TRBD2. This CDR3 comprises 15 residues. The junction had 8 bases not matched to a gene; V was cut back by 5 bases and J by 5 bases. Germline V gene data show CDR1 as SGHNT and CDR2 as YENEEA. The CDR3 region is CASSAQPGGHNEQFF. CDR3 DNA: TGTGCCAGCAGCGCCCAACCGGGGGGGCACAATGAGCAGTTCTTC.

J is TRBJ1-2 and V is TRBV11-2; 8 bases are shared with TRBD1. There are 15 residues in the CDR3. Germline loops: CDR1 SGHAT, CDR2 FQNNGV. J was trimmed by 7 bases and V by 0 bases; bases with no gene match: 7. The CDR3 loop reads CASSLDAGGGSGYTF. The CDR3 nucleotides are TGTGCCAGCAGCTTAGACGCAGGGGGCGGCTCTGGCTACACCTTC.

This clone was found once. The genes are TRBV28 and TRBJ2-5; 7 bases match TRBD2. The CDR3 loop spans 16 amino acids. After removal of 1 base from V and 1 base from J, the junction contained 6 bases not matched to a gene. Germline V CDR1 and CDR2: MDHEN, SYDVKM. The CDR3 DNA is TGTGCCAGCAGTTTATCGCTAGCGGAGCCCCAAGAGACCCAGTACTTC. Residues: CASSLSLAEPQETQYF.